This TCR beta chain was sequenced in a study of cytomegalovirus exposure and HLA in healthy donors. General study points: Presence/absence results assume similar sequencing depth per donor, which may not hold.

About this clone itself: As yet, its antigen is unknown.

Researchers ran the PCR with 60 Vbeta and 13 Jbeta primers. Using immunoSEQ multiplex PCR, the repertoire was profiled, and TCRdb retains in-frame clones only, with some absent. This sample has approximately 160,000 clones, with 80% found just once. V was pared by 3 bases and J by 6 bases, with 6 bases of the junction left unmatched. Germline V gives CDR1 MNHNY, CDR2 SVGAGI (reference sequence). CDR3 size: 15 residues. The rearrangement links TRBV6-6 to TRBJ2-5; TRBD2 matches at 11 bases. Sequences were obtained from PBMCs. The TCR was taken from a human donor in good health. In DNA form, the CDR3 reads TGTGCCAGCAGTTATAATAGCGGGGGGGCGAAGACCCAGTACTTC. Its translation: CASSYNSGGAKTQYF.